The sequence of this T cell receptor (beta chain) was determined in a study of identical twins. The germline V gene encodes CDR1 SGHRS and CDR2 YFSETQ. The CDR3 contains 15 residues. V shed 1 base and J 6 bases; nucleotides not matched to a gene: 7. TCRdb independently ran MiXCR on the 5' RACE reads; one entry per CDR3 protein. The sample has roughly 720,000 distinct CDR3 sequences, 18% seen once. This sample also appeared in a second study, on T cells expressing NK-cell markers. As reported in that work: Seven HCMV-seropositive donors and one seronegative donor made up the eight sequenced donors. These clonotypes additionally ranked first within the CD3+CD56-NKG2C+ fraction of a handful of donors.

Sample: PBMCs. This clonotype was sampled from a woman in her late teens or twenties in good health. V and J are TRBV5-1 and TRBJ2-1; 7 positions agree with TRBD1. Here the CDR3 DNA reads TGCGCCAGCAGCTTGAGGGACAGTGAGGCCAATGAGCAGTTCTTC. It yields the protein CASSLRDSEANEQFF.